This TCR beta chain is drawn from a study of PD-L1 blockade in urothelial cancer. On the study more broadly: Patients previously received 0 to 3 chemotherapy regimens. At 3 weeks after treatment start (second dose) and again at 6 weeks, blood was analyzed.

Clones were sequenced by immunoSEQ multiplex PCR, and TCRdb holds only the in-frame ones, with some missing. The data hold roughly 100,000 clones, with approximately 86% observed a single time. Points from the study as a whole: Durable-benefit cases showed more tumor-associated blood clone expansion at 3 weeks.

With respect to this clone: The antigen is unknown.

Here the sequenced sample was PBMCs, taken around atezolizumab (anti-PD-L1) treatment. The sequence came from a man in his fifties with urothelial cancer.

CDR3 sequence: CASSESSTPQETQYF. Written as DNA, the CDR3 is TGTGCCAGCAGTGAAAGTTCGACTCCTCAAGAGACCCAGTACTTC. This chain links TRBV25-1 with TRBJ2-5; D is undetermined. CDR1 and CDR2 from the germline V gene are MGHDK and SYGVNS. The V end lost 2 bases, the J end lost 2 bases, and 12 bases lay between the germline ends. This CDR3 has 15 amino acids.